These 5 T cell receptor beta chains share one sample of origin, sequenced in a study of shared clonotypes between healthy human individuals. Sequencing used immunoSEQ multiplex PCR; TCRdb keeps in-frame clones, though not all of them. The sample contains approximately 2.4 million clones, roughly 95% of which appear only once. Sequenced input: naive CD4+ T cells sorted from blood. Indicated subset: CD45RA+ positively selected. Receptor source: a man younger than 35 in good health.

The V and J genes are TRBV28 and TRBJ2-5; 7 bases map to TRBD1. This CDR3 region has 15 residues. With 6 bases clipped from V and 2 bases from J, the junction kept 9 bases outside the gene matches. Germline CDR1 and CDR2: MDHEN and SYDVKM. Here the CDR3 DNA reads TGTGCCAGCAGCCTTATAGGGGGCCTTCAAGAGACCCAGTACTTC. Encoded protein: CASSLIGGLQETQYF.

The V and J genes are TRBV30 and TRBJ1-2; D is possibly TRBD1 (5 bases). In germline, CDR1 is GTSNPN, CDR2 SVGIG (reference sequence). The V gene lost 2 bases and the J gene lost 4 bases, with 26 bases spanning the gap. The CDR3 runs to 18 residues. The DNA for the CDR3 is TGTGCCTGGAGTATAGATCCCCTGGGACGGAGGAAATCCTATGGCTACACCTTC. Protein: CAWSIDPLGRRKSYGYTF.

The rearrangement links TRBV28 to TRBJ2-7, with 12 bases aligning to TRBD2. V was clipped by 5 bases and J by 2 bases; unmatched bases: 1. CDR3 length: 14 amino acids. Germline CDR1 MDHEN, CDR2 SYDVKM. This CDR3 is CASSPSGGAYEQYF. In DNA, the CDR3 is TGTGCCAGCAGTCCTAGCGGGGGGGCCTACGAGCAGTACTTC.

The rearrangement links TRBV2 to TRBJ1-1; D call uncertain. The germline CDR1 and CDR2 sequences are SNHLY and FYNNEI. The V and J ends lost 8 bases and 0 bases respectively, with 7 bases between them. The CDR3 has 12 residues. CDR3 sequence: CASGTMNTEAFF. The CDR3 nucleotides read TGTGCCAGCGGCACAATGAACACTGAAGCTTTCTTT.

Notes on this clone: This same CDR3 is encoded by further DNA sequences in the sample. The chain uses TRBV18 and TRBJ1-5, with D unresolved. The CDR3 extends over 13 amino acids. The ends were cut back, 6 bases at V and 1 base at J, with 7 bases in the middle. Germline values: CDR1 KGHSH, CDR2 LQKENI. The CDR3 bases are TGTGCCAGCTCCCCCGGGAGCAATCAGCCCCAGCATTTT. Protein sequence: CASSPGSNQPQHF.